This record looks at one T cell receptor beta chain sequence and its context. Trimming removed 3 bases from V and 9 bases from J, with 9 bases in between. CDR1 is GTSNPN, CDR2 SVGIG, per germline (reference sequence). The CDR3 totals 11 residues. In the authors' workflow: For nucleated cells, counts were estimated from reference gene primer amplification. Libraries were prepared by immunoSEQ multiplex PCR; TCRdb keeps only in-frame clonotypes and omits some of them. The DNA was the basis for D and trimming; V, J and clone size are from that table. The sample carries roughly 86,000 clones, 80% to 85% recorded once. The entry originates in a study of blood T cell repertoires in COVID-19. About the study: The analysed material was cDNA or gDNA that came from T cells, B-cell-depleted T cells, or PBMCs.

Material: peripheral blood. This chain connects TRBV30 to TRBJ2-1; D is perhaps TRBD1 (6 bases). The TCR originated in a man aged 55 to 70 with acute or convalescent COVID-19. The CDR3 loop is CAWSRQVEQFF. The CDR3 nucleotides read TGTGCCTGGAGCAGACAGGTTGAGCAGTTCTTC.